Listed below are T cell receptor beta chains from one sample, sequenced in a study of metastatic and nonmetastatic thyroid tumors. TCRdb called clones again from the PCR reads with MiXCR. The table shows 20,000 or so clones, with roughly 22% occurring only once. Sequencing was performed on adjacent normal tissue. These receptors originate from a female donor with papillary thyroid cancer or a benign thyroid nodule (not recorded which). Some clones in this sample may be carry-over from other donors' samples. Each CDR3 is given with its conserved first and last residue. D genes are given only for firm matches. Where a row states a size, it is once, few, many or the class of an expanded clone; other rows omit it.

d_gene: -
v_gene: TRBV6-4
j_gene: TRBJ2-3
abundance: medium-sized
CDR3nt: TGTGCCAGCCTACTGGCTCGATTAGATACGCAGTATTTT
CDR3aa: CASLLARLDTQYF

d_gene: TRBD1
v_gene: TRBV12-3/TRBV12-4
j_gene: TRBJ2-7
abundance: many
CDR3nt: TGTGCCAGCAGTCCGGGGACAGGGGCCTACGAGCAGTACTTC
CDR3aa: CASSPGTGAYEQYF

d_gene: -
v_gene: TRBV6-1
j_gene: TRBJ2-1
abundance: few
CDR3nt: TGTGCCAGCAAAAACCGACTTAATGAGCAGTTCTTC
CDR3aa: CASKNRLNEQFF

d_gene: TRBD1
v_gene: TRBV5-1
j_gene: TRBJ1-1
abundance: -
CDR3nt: TGCGCCAGCAGCCCGACGACAGGGGTAATGGCTGTAGCTTTCTTT
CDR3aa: CASSPTTGVMAVAFF

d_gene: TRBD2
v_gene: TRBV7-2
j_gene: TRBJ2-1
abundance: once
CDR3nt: TGTGCCAGCAGCTTCGCCGGGAGGGCCATCTACAATGAGCAGTTCTTC
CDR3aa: CASSFAGRAIYNEQFF

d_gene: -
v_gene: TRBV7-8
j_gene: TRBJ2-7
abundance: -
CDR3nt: TGTGCCAGCAGCTTAGGCTCGACGTACGAGCAGTACTTC
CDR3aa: CASSLGSTYEQYF

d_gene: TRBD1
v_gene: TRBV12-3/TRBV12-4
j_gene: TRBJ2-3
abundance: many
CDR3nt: TGTGCCAGCAGTTTAGAGGGACAGAACACAGATACGCAGTATTTT
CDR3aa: CASSLEGQNTDTQYF

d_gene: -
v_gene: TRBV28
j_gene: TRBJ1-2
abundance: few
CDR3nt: TGTGTCAGCAGTTATAAGGGTGATGGCTACACCTTC
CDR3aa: CVSSYKGDGYTF

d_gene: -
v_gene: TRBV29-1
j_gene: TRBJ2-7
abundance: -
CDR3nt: TGCAGCGTTACACCCCGGAGGGACGAGCAGTACTTC
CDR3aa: CSVTPRRDEQYF

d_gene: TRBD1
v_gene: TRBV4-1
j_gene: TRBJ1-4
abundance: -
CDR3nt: TGCGCCAGCACCAGGGGGTATGGAACTAATGAAAAACTGTTTTTT
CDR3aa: CASTRGYGTNEKLFF

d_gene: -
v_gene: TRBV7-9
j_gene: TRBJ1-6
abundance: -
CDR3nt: TGTGCCAGCAGCCCGGGTAGCTCCTATAATTCACCCCTCCACTTT
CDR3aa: CASSPGSSYNSPLHF

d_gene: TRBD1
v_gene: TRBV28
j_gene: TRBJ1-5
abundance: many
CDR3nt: TGTGCCAGCAGCCGAACAGGGGAGGCCAATCAGCCCCAGCATTTT
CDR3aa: CASSRTGEANQPQHF

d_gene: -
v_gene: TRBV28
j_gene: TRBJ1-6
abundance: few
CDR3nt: TGTGCCAGCAGTTTAGGGGGAAATTCACCCCTCCACTTT
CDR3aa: CASSLGGNSPLHF

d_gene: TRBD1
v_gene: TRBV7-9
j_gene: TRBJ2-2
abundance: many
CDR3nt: TGTGCCAGCAGCCCGGGACCCGGACAGGAGAACACCGGGGAGCTGTTTTTT
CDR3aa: CASSPGPGQENTGELFF

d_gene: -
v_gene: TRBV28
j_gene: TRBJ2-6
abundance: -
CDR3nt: TGTGCCAGCGTAGCGGCTGGGGCCAACGTCCTGACTTTC
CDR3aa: CASVAAGANVLTF

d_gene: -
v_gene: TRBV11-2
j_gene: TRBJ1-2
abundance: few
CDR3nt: TGTGCCAGCAGCTTAGAAAGGACGGATTATTATGGCTACACCTTC
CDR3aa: CASSLERTDYYGYTF

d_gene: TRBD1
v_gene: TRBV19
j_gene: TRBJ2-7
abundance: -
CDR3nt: TGTGCCAGTAGCCGACAGGGGACGGGAGAGCAGTACTTC
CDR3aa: CASSRQGTGEQYF